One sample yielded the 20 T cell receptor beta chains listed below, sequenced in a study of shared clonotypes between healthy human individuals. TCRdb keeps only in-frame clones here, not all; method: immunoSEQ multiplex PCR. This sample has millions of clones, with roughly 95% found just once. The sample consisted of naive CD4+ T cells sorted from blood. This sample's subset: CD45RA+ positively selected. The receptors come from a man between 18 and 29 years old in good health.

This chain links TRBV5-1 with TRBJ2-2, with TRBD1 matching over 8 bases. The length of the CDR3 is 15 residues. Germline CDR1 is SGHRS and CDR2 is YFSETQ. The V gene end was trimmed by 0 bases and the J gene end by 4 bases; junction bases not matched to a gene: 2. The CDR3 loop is CASSLAGGRTGELFF. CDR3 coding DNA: TGCGCCAGCAGCTTGGCAGGGGGCCGCACCGGGGAGCTGTTTTTT.

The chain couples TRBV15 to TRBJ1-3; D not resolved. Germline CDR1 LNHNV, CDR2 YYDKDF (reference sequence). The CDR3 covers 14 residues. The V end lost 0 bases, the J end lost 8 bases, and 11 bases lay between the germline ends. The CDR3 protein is CATSRDRALDTIYF. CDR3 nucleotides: TGTGCCACCAGCAGAGATAGGGCCTTGGACACCATATATTTT.

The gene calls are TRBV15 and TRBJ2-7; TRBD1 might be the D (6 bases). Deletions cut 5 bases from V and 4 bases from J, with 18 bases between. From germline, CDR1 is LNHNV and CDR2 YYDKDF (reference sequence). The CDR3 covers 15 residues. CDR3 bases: TGTGCCACCAGCCCCCGAACAGGGTTTTCATACGAGCAGTACTTC. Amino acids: CATSPRTGFSYEQYF.

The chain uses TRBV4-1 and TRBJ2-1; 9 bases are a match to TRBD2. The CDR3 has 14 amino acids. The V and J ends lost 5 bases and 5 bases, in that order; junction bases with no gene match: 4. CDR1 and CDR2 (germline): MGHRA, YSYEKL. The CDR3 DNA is TGCGCCAGCAGCAGGGGGACTAGCAACAATGAGCAGTTCTTC. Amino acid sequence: CASSRGTSNNEQFF.

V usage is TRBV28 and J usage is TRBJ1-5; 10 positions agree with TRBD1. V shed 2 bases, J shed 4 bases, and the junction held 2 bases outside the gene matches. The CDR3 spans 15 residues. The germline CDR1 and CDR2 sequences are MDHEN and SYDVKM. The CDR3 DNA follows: TGTGCCAGCAGTTTACCGGGACAGGGGAATCAGCCCCAGCATTTT. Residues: CASSLPGQGNQPQHF.

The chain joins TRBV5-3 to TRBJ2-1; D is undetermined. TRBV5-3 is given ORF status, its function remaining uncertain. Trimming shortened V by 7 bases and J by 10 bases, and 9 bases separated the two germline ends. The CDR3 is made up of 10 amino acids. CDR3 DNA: TGTGCCAGACAGATCGGGGAGCAGTTCTTC. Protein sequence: CARQIGEQFF.

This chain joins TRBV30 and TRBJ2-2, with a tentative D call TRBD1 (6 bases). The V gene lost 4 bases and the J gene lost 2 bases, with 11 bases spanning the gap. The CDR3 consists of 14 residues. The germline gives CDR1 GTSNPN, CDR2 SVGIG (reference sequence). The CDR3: CAWTGTLNTGELFF. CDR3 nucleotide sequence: TGTGCCTGGACCGGGACACTCAACACCGGGGAGCTGTTTTTT.

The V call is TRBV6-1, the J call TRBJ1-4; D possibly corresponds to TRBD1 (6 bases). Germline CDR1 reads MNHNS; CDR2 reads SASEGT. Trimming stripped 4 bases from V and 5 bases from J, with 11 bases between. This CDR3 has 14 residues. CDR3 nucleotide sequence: TGTGCCAGCAGTGCGGAGGGGGGGAATGAAAAACTGTTTTTT. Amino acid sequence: CASSAEGGNEKLFF.

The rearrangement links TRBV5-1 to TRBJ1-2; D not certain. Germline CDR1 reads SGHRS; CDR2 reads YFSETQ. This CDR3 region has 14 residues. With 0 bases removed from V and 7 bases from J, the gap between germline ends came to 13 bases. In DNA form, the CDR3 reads TGCGCCAGCAGCTTGGAGGGTGGTGTGCGTGGCTACACCTTC. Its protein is CASSLEGGVRGYTF.

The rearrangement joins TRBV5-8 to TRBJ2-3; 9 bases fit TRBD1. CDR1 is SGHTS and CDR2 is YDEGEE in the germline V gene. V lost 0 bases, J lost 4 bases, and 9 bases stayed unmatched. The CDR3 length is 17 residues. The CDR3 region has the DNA TGTGCCAGCAGCTTGGTTCAGGGACAGGGTCTCCCAGATACGCAGTATTTT. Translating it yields CASSLVQGQGLPDTQYF.

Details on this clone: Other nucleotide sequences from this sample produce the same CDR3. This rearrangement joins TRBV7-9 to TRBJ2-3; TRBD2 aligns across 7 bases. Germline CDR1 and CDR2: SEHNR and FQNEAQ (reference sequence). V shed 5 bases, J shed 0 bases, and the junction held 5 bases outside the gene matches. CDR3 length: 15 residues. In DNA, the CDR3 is TGTGCCAGCAGCCTAACGGGACTAAGCACAGATACGCAGTATTTT. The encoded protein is CASSLTGLSTDTQYF.

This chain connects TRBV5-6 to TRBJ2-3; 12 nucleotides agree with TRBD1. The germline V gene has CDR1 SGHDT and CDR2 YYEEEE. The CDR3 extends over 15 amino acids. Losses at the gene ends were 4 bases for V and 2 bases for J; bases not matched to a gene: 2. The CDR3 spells CASSPGQGATDTQYF. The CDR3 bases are TGTGCCAGCAGCCCGGGACAGGGGGCCACAGATACGCAGTATTTT.

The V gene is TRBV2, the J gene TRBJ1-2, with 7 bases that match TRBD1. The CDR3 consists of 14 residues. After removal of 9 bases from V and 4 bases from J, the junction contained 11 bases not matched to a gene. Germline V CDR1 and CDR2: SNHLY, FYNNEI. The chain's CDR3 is CARGGPRGPYGYTF. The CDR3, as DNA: TGTGCCAGAGGGGGCCCCCGGGGCCCCTATGGCTACACCTTC. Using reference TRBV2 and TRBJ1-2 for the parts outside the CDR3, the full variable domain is EPEVTQTPSHQVTQMGQEVILRCVPISNHLYFYWYRQILGQKVEFLVSFYNNEISEKSEIFDDQFSVERPDGSNFTLKIRSTKLEDSAMYFCARGGPRGPYGYTFGSGTRLTVV.

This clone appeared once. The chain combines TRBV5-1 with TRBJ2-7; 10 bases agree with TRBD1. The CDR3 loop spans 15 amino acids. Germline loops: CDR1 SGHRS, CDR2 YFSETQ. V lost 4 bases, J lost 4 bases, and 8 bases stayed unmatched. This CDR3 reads CASSRSGTGAYEQYF. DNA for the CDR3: TGCGCCAGCAGCCGGTCCGGGACAGGGGCTTACGAGCAGTACTTC.

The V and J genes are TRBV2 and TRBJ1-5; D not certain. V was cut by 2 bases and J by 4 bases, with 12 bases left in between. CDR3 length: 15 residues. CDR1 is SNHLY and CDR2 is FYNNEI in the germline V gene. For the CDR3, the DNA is TGTGCCAGCAGTGAATCCGGTCGAAAGAATCAGCCCCAGCATTTT. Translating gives CASSESGRKNQPQHF.

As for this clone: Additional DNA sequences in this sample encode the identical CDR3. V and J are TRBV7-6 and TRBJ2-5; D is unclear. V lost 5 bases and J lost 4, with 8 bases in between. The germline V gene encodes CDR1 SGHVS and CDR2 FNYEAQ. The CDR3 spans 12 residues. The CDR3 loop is CASSLVRETQYF. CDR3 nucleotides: TGTGCCAGCAGCCTCGTACGAGAGACCCAGTACTTC.

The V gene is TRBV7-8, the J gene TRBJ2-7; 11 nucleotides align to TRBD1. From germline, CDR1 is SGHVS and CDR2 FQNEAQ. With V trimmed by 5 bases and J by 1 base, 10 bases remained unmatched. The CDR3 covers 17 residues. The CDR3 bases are TGTGCCAGCAGCCCAACTTTCGGGACAGGGGGATCCTACGAGCAGTACTTC. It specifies CASSPTFGTGGSYEQYF.

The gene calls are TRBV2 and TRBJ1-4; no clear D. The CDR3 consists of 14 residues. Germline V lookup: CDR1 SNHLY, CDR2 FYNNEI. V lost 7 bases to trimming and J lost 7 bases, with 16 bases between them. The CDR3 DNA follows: TGTGCCAGCACCGGGAGCTCGGGGAGTGAAAAACTGTTTTTT. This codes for CASTGSSGSEKLFF.

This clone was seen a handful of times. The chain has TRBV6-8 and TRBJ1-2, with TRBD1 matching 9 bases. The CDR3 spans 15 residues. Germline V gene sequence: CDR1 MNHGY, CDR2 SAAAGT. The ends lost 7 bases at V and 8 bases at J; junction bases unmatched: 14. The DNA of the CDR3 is TGTGCCAGCATTCTCAGGGCCCACAGGGGGCGCGGCTACACCTTC. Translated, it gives CASILRAHRGRGYTF.

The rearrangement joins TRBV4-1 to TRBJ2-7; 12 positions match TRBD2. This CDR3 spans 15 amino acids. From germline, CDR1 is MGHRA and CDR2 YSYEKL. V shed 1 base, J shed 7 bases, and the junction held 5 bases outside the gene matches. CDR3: CASSQASGRASEQYF. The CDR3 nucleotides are TGCGCCAGCAGCCAAGCTAGCGGGAGGGCCAGTGAGCAGTACTTC.